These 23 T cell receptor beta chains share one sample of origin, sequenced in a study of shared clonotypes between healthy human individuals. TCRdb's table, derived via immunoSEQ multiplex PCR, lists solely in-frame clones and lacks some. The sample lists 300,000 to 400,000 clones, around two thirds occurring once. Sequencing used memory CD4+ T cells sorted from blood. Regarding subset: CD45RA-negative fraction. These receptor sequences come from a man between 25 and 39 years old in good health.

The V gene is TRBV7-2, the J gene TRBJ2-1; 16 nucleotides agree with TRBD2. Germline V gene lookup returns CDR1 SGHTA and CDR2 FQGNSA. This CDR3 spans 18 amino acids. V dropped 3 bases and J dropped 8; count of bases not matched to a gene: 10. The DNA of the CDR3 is TGTGCCAGCAGCTTTGCCGGGACTAGCGGGAGGGCCAGGGATGAGCAGTTCTTC. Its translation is CASSFAGTSGRARDEQFF.

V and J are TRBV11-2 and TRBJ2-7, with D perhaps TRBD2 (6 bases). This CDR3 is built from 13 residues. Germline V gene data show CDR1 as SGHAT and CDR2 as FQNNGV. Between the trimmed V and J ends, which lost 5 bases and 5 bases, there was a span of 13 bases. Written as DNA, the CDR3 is TGTGCCAGCAGCCCAGCGGGTGTCAACGAGCAGTACTTC. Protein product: CASSPAGVNEQYF.

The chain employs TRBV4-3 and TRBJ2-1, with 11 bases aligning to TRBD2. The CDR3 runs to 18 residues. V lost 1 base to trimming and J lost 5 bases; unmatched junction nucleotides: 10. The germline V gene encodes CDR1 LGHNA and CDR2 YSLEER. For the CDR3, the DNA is TGCGCCAGCAGCCAAGGACCCACCGGGACTAGCGGCCACAATGAGCAGTTCTTC. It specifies CASSQGPTGTSGHNEQFF.

CDR3 bases: TGTGCCAGCAGCTTAAGTTTATGGGATGAGCAGTTCTTC. Translated: CASSLSLWDEQFF. This rearrangement joins TRBV7-6 to TRBJ2-1; the D is unclear. Germline V lookup: CDR1 SGHVS, CDR2 FNYEAQ. The CDR3 extends over 13 amino acids. Trimming took 2 bases from V and 8 from J, leaving 10 bases between them. Full variable domain (rest looked up from reference TRBV7-6 and TRBJ2-1): GAGVSQSPRYKVTKRGQDVALRCDPISGHVSLYWYRQALGQGPEFLTYFNYEAQQDKSGLPNDRFSAERPEGSISTLTIQRTEQRDSAMYRCASSLSLWDEQFFGPGTRLTVL.

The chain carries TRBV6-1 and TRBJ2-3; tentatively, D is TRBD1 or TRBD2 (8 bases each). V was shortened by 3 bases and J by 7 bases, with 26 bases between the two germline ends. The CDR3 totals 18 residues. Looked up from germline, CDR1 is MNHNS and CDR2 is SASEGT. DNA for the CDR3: TGTGCCAGCAGTGATACGGACAGGGTTGGGCGGGAGGACCATACGCAGTATTTT. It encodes CASSDTDRVGREDHTQYF.

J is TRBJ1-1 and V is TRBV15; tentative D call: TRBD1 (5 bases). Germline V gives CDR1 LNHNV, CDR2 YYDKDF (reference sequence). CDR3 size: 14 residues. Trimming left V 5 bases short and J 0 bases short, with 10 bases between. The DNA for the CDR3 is TGTGCCACCAGCTGGGGGACCATGAACACTGAAGCTTTCTTT. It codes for CATSWGTMNTEAFF.

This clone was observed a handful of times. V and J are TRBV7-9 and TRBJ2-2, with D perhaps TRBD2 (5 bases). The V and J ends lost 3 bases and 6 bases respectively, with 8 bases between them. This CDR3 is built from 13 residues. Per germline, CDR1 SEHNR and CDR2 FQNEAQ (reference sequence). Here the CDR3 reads CASSFARAGELFF. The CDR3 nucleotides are TGTGCCAGCAGCTTTGCGAGGGCCGGGGAGCTGTTTTTT.

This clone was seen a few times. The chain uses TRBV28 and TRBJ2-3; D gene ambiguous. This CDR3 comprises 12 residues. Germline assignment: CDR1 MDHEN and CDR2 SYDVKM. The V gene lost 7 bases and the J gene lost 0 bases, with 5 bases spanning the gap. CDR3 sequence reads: CASTASTDTQYF. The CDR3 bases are TGTGCCAGCACAGCTAGCACAGATACGCAGTATTTT.

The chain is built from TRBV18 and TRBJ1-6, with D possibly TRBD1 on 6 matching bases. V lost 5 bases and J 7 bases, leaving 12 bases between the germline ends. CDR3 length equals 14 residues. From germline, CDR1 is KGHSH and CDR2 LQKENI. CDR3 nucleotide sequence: TGTGCCAGCTCATACAAAACAGGGAATTCACCCCTCCACTTT. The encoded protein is CASSYKTGNSPLHF.

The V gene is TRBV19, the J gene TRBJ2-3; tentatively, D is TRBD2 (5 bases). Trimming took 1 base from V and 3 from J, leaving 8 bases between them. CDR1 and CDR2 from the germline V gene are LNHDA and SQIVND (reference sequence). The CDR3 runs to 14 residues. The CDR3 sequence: CASSIAGTTDTQYF. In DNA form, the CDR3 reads TGTGCCAGTAGTATAGCGGGAACAACAGATACGCAGTATTTT.

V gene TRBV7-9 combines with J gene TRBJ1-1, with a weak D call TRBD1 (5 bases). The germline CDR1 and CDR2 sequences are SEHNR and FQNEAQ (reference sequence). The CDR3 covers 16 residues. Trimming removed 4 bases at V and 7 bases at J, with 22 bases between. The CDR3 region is CASSSQSSRTGDEAFF. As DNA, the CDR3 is TGTGCCAGCAGCTCCCAATCCAGCAGAACAGGAGATGAAGCTTTCTTT.

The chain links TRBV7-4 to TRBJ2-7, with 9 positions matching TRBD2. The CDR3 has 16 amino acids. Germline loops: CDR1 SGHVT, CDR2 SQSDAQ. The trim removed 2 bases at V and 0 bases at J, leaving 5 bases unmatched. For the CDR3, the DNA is TGTGCCAGCAGCTTACGCTGGACTAGCGACTCCTACGAGCAGTACTTC. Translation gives CASSLRWTSDSYEQYF. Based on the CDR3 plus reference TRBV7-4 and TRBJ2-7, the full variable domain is GAGVSQSPRYKVAKRGRDVALRCDSISGHVTLYWYRQTLGQGSEVLTYSQSDAQRDKSGRPSGRFSAERPERSVSTLKIQRTEQGDSAVYLCASSLRWTSDSYEQYFGPGTRLTVT.

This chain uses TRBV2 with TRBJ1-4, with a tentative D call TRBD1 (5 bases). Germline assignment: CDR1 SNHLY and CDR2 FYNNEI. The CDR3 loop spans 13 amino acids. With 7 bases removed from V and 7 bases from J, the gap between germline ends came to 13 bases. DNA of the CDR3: TGTGCCAGCACCCAGGGCCTTCCTGAAAAACTGTTTTTT. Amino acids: CASTQGLPEKLFF.

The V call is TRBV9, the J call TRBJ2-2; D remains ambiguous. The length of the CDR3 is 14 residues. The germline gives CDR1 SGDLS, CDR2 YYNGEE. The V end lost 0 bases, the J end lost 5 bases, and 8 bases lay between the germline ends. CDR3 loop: CASSVGLGTGELFF. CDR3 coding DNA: TGTGCCAGCAGCGTAGGTCTCGGTACCGGGGAGCTGTTTTTT.

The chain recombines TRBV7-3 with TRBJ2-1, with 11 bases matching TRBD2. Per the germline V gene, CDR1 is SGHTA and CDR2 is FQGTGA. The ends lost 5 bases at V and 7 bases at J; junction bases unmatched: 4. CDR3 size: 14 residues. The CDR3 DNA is TGTGCCAGCAGCCGTAGCGGGAGGGCGAATGAGCAGTTCTTC. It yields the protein CASSRSGRANEQFF.

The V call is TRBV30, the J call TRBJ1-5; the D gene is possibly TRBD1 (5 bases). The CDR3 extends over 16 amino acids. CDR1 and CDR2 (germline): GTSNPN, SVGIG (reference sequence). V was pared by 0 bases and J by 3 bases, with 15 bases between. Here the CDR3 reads CAWSVNGGYNNQPQHF. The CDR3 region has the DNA TGTGCCTGGAGTGTAAACGGGGGTTACAACAATCAGCCCCAGCATTTT.

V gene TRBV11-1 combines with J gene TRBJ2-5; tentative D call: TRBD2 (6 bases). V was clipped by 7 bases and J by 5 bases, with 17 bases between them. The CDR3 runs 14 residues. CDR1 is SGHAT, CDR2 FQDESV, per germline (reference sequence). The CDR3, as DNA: TGTGCCAGCACCACCGTGGGGGGTTCGGAGACCCAGTACTTC. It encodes CASTTVGGSETQYF.

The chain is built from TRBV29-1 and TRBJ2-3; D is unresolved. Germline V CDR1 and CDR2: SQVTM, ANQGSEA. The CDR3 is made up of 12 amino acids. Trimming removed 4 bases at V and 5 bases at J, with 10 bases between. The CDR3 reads CSVGPNEDTQYF. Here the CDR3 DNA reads TGCAGCGTTGGCCCGAATGAAGATACGCAGTATTTT.

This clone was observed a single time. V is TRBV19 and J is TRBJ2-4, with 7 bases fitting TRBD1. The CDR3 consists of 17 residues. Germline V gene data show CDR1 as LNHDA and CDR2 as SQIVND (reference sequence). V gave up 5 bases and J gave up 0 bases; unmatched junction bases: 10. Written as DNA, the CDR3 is TGTGCCAGTAGTGCTCCCCTCGACAGGGAAGCCAAAAACATTCAGTACTTC. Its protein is CASSAPLDREAKNIQYF.

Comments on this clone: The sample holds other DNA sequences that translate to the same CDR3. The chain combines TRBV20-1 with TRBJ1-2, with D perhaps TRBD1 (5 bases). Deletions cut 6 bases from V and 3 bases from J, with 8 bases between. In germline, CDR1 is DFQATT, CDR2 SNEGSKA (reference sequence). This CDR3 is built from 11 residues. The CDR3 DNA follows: TGCAGTGCCCGGGGGGACTATGGCTACACCTTC. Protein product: CSARGDYGYTF.

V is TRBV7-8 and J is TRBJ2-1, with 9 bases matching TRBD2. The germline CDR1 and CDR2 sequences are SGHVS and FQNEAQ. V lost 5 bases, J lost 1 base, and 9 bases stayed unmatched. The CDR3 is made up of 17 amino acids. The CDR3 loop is CASSPSIAGASYNEQFF. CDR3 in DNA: TGTGCCAGCAGCCCCTCTATAGCGGGAGCTTCCTACAATGAGCAGTTCTTC. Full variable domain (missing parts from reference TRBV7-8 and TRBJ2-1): GAGVSQSPRYKVAKRGQDVALRCDPISGHVSLFWYQQALGQGPEFLTYFQNEAQLDKSGLPSDRFFAERPEGSVSTLKIQRTQQEDSAVYLCASSPSIAGASYNEQFFGPGTRLTVL.

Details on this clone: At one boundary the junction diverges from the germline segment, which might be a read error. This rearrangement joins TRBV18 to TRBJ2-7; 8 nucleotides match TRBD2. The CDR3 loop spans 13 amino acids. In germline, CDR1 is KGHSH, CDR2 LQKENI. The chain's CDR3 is CASSPGIAGRGIF. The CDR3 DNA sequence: TGTGCCAGCTCACCAGGAATAGCGGGACGCGGGATCTTC.

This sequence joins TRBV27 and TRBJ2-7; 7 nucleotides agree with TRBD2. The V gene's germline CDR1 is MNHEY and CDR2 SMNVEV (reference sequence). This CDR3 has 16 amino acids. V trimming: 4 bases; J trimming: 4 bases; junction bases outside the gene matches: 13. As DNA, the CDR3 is TGTGCCAGCAGTTCGCCGACTAGCCAGGGAGGGTACGAGCAGTACTTC. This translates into CASSSPTSQGGYEQYF.